A single sample gave rise to the 28 T cell receptor beta chains below, sequenced in a study of blood T cell repertoires in COVID-19. Profiling relied on immunoSEQ multiplex PCR, and the TCRdb table lists in-frame clones only, not all of them. This table has fewer than 250,000 clones, 86% appearing once. Specimen: peripheral blood. The receptors shown here come from a woman aged 50 to 65 with acute or convalescent COVID-19.

This clone was seen a single time. Other nucleotide sequences from this sample produce the same CDR3. The V call is TRBV12-5, the J call TRBJ1-2, with D hard to call. The length of the CDR3 is 14 residues. V gave up 1 base and J gave up 6 bases, with 12 bases separating them. CDR1 and CDR2 (germline): LGHNT, FRNRAP. This CDR3 reads CASGLEYTYHGYTF. The CDR3 DNA sequence: TGTGCTAGTGGTTTGGAATACACATATCATGGCTACACCTTC.

This chain links TRBV5-1 with TRBJ2-3, with TRBD2 matching 10 bases. After removal of 0 bases from V and 2 bases from J, the junction contained 3 bases not matched to a gene. Germline V lookup: CDR1 SGHRS, CDR2 YFSETQ. The CDR3 length is 16 residues. The CDR3 DNA reads TGCGCCAGCAGCTTGGGGACTAGCGGTCCCACAGATACGCAGTATTTT. Protein: CASSLGTSGPTDTQYF. The whole variable domain, filled in from reference TRBV5-1 and TRBJ2-3, reads KAGVTQTPRYLIKTRGQQVTLSCSPISGHRSVSWYQQTPGQGLQFLFEYFSETQRNKGNFPGRFSGRQFSNSRSEMNVSTLELGDSALYLCASSLGTSGPTDTQYFGPGTRLTVL.

In this sample, this clone turned up once. CDR3 coding DNA: TGTGCCAGCAGTTTGGGGACTTCTGAAGCTTTCTTT. Translation gives CASSLGTSEAFF. The V call is TRBV12-3 or TRBV12-4, the J call TRBJ1-1; a possible D gene is TRBD1 (5 bases). The CDR3 runs to 12 residues. The V end lost 3 bases, the J end lost 6 bases, and 8 bases lay between the germline ends.

J is TRBJ2-2 and V is TRBV7-2; TRBD2 matches at 9 bases. This CDR3 comprises 16 residues. The V gene end was trimmed by 1 base and the J gene end by 3 bases; junction bases not matched to a gene: 3. Germline CDR1 reads SGHTA; CDR2 reads FQGNSA. CDR3 nucleotides: TGTGCCAGCAGCTTAGTTGGCGGGAGGGACACCGGGGAGCTGTTTTTT. This sequence encodes CASSLVGGRDTGELFF.

J is TRBJ1-4 and V is TRBV7-9, with D tentatively TRBD1 (6 bases). V was pared by 4 bases and J by 6 bases, with 12 bases between. From germline, CDR1 is SEHNR and CDR2 FQNEAQ (reference sequence). The CDR3 runs to 14 residues. The CDR3 reads CASSSGQRYEKLFF. The CDR3 DNA is TGTGCCAGCAGCTCCGGACAGAGATATGAAAAACTGTTTTTT. The full variable domain, in which reference TRBV7-9 and TRBJ1-4 provide the parts outside the CDR3, is DTGVSQNPRHKITKRGQNVTFRCDPISEHNRLYWYRQTLGQGPEFLTYFQNEAQLEKSRLLSDRFSAERPKGSFSTLEIQRTEQGDSAMYLCASSSGQRYEKLFFGSGTQLSVL.

The rearrangement uses TRBV15 and TRBJ2-5, with TRBD1 matching 7 bases. This CDR3 is built from 15 residues. CDR1 and CDR2 (germline): LNHNV, YYDKDF (reference sequence). V trimming: 1 base; J trimming: 2 bases; junction bases outside the gene matches: 4. This CDR3 reads CATSRAPGQQETQYF. The CDR3 DNA follows: TGTGCCACCAGCAGAGCCCCGGGACAGCAAGAGACCCAGTACTTC.

This clone was detected a few times. The V call is TRBV2, the J call TRBJ1-2; D call uncertain. The CDR3 is made up of 14 amino acids. V lost 4 bases and J 0 bases, leaving 9 bases between the germline ends. Germline CDR1 is SNHLY and CDR2 is FYNNEI. The CDR3 nucleotides read TGTGCCAGCAGTGTTCCTAAAGCTAACTATGGCTACACCTTC. Translation: CASSVPKANYGYTF.

This sequence joins TRBV9 and TRBJ2-3; weak D call: TRBD2 (6 bases). The V end was cut by 0 bases, the J end by 1 base, with 9 bases between. Germline V gene lookup returns CDR1 SGDLS and CDR2 YYNGEE. CDR3 length: 15 residues. Here the CDR3 reads CASSVDPSGTDTQYF. CDR3 bases: TGTGCCAGCAGCGTAGATCCTAGCGGCACAGATACGCAGTATTTT. Drawing the rest from reference TRBV9 and TRBJ2-3, the complete variable domain is DSGVTQTPKHLITATGQRVTLRCSPRSGDLSVYWYQQSLDQGLQFLIQYYNGEERAKGNILERFSAQQFPDLHSELNLSSLELGDSALYFCASSVDPSGTDTQYFGPGTRLTVL.

The rearrangement links TRBV3-1 (or the pseudogene TRBV3-2) to TRBJ2-6; 8 bases are a match to TRBD1. CDR3 length equals 18 residues. The V gene end was trimmed by 0 bases and the J gene end by 1 base; junction bases not matched to a gene: 5. Looked up from germline, CDR1 is LGHDT and CDR2 is YNNKEL (reference sequence). This chain's CDR3 is CASSQDSRTGSGANVLTF. CDR3 nucleotide sequence: TGTGCCAGCAGCCAAGACTCCCGGACAGGGTCTGGGGCCAACGTCCTGACTTTC.

The CDR3 bases are TGTGCCAGCACCCAGGGGCCCCTGAACACCGGGGAGCTGTTTTTT. Translated: CASTQGPLNTGELFF. This sequence joins TRBV6-6 and TRBJ2-2; D is perhaps TRBD1 (6 bases). The ends were cut back, 7 bases at V and 1 base at J, with 13 bases in the middle. The V gene's germline CDR1 is MNHNY and CDR2 SVGAGI (reference sequence). This CDR3 is 15 amino acids long.

J is TRBJ2-7 and V is TRBV21-1; no DNA check was done on the table's D call, TRBD1. TRBV21-1 is a pseudogene segment. The CDR3 spans 13 residues. The CDR3 nucleotides read TGTGCCAGCAGCCAAGACAGACACTACGAGCAGTACTTC. This translates into CASSQDRHYEQYF.

This chain uses TRBV7-9 with TRBJ1-2; D may be TRBD1 (5 bases). CDR1 is SEHNR, CDR2 FQNEAQ, per germline (reference sequence). CDR3 length equals 13 residues. V lost 5 bases to trimming and J lost 4 bases, with 11 bases between them. Here the CDR3 DNA reads TGTGCCAGCAGCCTCCGGGACTCCTATGGCTACACCTTC. Amino acid sequence: CASSLRDSYGYTF.

The chain employs TRBV6-6 and TRBJ1-5; the D is unclear. The V and J ends lost 4 bases and 2 bases respectively, with 12 bases between them. The CDR3 spans 15 residues. CDR1 is MNHNY, CDR2 SVGAGI, per germline (reference sequence). CDR3 nucleotides: TGTGCCAGCAGTTCGAGAGACACGGGCAATCAGCCCCAGCATTTT. It encodes CASSSRDTGNQPQHF.

This chain links TRBV10-2 with TRBJ1-5, with TRBD1 identical over 8 bases. V was clipped by 6 bases and J by 5 bases; unmatched bases: 3. Germline V CDR1 and CDR2: WSHSY, SAAADI. The CDR3 covers 13 residues. The CDR3 DNA is TGCGCCAGCAGGGACAGGGTGGATCAGCCCCAGCATTTT. Translated, it gives CASRDRVDQPQHF.

This chain links TRBV3-1 (or the pseudogene TRBV3-2) with TRBJ2-7; 7 positions match TRBD1. V was pared by 5 bases and J by 2 bases, with 6 bases of the junction left unmatched. This CDR3 has 14 residues. Germline assignment: CDR1 LGHDT and CDR2 YNNKEL (reference sequence). The CDR3 DNA follows: TGTGCCAGCAGCTCCCGGGACAGCGCCTACGAGCAGTACTTC. It specifies CASSSRDSAYEQYF.

The V gene is TRBV6-5, the J gene TRBJ1-5; D uncertain. Germline values: CDR1 MNHEY, CDR2 SVGAGI. V lost 0 bases, J lost 6 bases, and 6 bases lay in between. The CDR3 is made up of 13 amino acids. The CDR3 region has the DNA TGTGCCAGCAGTTACTCGAAGAGTCAGCCCCAGCATTTT. Translation gives CASSYSKSQPQHF.

This clone has just a few counts. This chain connects TRBV7-9 to TRBJ1-2, with 7 bases lining up with TRBD1. After removal of 10 bases from V and 4 bases from J, the junction contained 9 bases not matched to a gene. This CDR3 has 13 amino acids. Germline V gene data show CDR1 as SEHNR and CDR2 as FQNEAQ (reference sequence). The CDR3 loop reads CATNGQESYGYTF. Here the CDR3 DNA reads TGTGCCACGAATGGACAGGAGAGCTATGGCTACACCTTC.

There are a few counts of this clone. The V gene is TRBV6-5, the J gene TRBJ1-5; 9 bases line up with TRBD1. Germline V CDR1 and CDR2: MNHEY, SVGAGI. V lost 4 bases to trimming and J lost 4 bases; unmatched junction nucleotides: 5. The CDR3 runs 15 residues. The CDR3 region has the DNA TGTGCCAGCAGTTTAATGACAGGGGGAAATCAGCCCCAGCATTTT. Its translation is CASSLMTGGNQPQHF.

CDR3 sequence reads: CASSPDRAGSSSYNSPLHF. As DNA, the CDR3 is TGTGCCAGCAGTCCTGACAGGGCTGGGTCCAGCTCCTATAATTCACCCCTCCACTTT. V and J are TRBV6-6 and TRBJ1-6, with TRBD1 identical over 7 bases. This CDR3 spans 19 amino acids. The ends lost 5 bases at V and 0 bases at J; junction bases unmatched: 13. Germline CDR1 MNHNY, CDR2 SVGAGI (reference sequence).

The chain has TRBV10-3 and TRBJ2-1; the D is unclear. Germline V gives CDR1 ENHRY, CDR2 SYGVKD. This CDR3 has 13 amino acids. Trimming removed 4 bases at V and 9 bases at J, with 13 bases between. The CDR3 sequence is CAISGPQNREQFF. The CDR3 bases are TGTGCCATCAGTGGGCCTCAGAATCGTGAGCAGTTCTTC.

This clone was recorded only once. The chain carries TRBV4-1 and TRBJ2-1; D is possibly TRBD1 (7 bases). Germline CDR1 reads MGHRA; CDR2 reads YSYEKL. Trimming removed 0 bases from V and 6 bases from J, with 15 bases in between. The CDR3 runs to 16 residues. CDR3 nucleotide sequence: TGCGCCAGCAGCCAAGACAGGGGGGAGGTGGGCAATGAGCAGTTCTTC. Translation: CASSQDRGEVGNEQFF.

In its sample, this clone was seen a few times. The V and J genes are TRBV7-2 and TRBJ1-5; perhaps TRBD1 as D (6 bases). Germline V lookup: CDR1 SGHTA, CDR2 FQGNSA. V lost 1 base and J lost 7, with 11 bases in between. This CDR3 is built from 14 residues. The chain's CDR3 is CASSLGGGGQPQHF. The CDR3 DNA sequence: TGTGCCAGCAGCTTAGGCGGGGGCGGACAGCCCCAGCATTTT.

This chain uses TRBV7-3 with TRBJ1-6, with 10 bases lining up with TRBD1. The germline V gene encodes CDR1 SGHTA and CDR2 FQGTGA. The V gene end was trimmed by 4 bases and the J gene end by 13 bases; junction bases not matched to a gene: 4. CDR3 length equals 13 residues. This CDR3 reads CASSSGTGEPLHF. In DNA form, the CDR3 reads TGTGCCAGCAGCTCCGGGACAGGGGAGCCCCTCCACTTT.

The chain has TRBV30 and TRBJ1-5; D might be TRBD1 (5 bases). This CDR3 contains 15 residues. V was cut by 2 bases and J by 7 bases, with 18 bases left in between. Germline V gene sequence: CDR1 GTSNPN, CDR2 SVGIG (reference sequence). The CDR3 DNA is TGTGCCTGGAGTTCCAGACAGTTCTGGGAACAGCCCCAGCATTTT. This translates into CAWSSRQFWEQPQHF.

This clone was observed once. The V call is TRBV5-1, the J call TRBJ1-2; D might be TRBD1 (5 bases). CDR1 and CDR2 (germline): SGHRS, YFSETQ. The V and J ends lost 1 base and 0 bases respectively, with 10 bases between them. The CDR3 length is 15 residues. For the CDR3, the DNA is TGCGCCAGCAGCTTGTCCGCAGGGTCTAACTATGGCTACACCTTC. Protein product: CASSLSAGSNYGYTF.

This chain joins TRBV30 and TRBJ2-4; tentatively, D is TRBD2 (5 bases). The CDR3 sequence is 13 residues long. Germline V gene lookup returns CDR1 GTSNPN and CDR2 SVGIG (reference sequence). V lost 4 bases and J lost 7, with 14 bases in between. CDR3 coding DNA: TGTGCCTGGAACCCGGGGTCGCGGAACATTCAGTACTTC. It codes for CAWNPGSRNIQYF.

This clone was observed a single time. The V and J genes are TRBV11-2 and TRBJ2-5; 8 bases align to TRBD2. V trimming: 3 bases; J trimming: 0 bases; junction bases outside the gene matches: 6. The germline V gene has CDR1 SGHAT and CDR2 FQNNGV. The CDR3 covers 16 residues. The CDR3 DNA follows: TGTGCCAGCAGCTTTCCTGGCGGGGGGTACCAAGAGACCCAGTACTTC. It encodes CASSFPGGGYQETQYF.

This chain joins TRBV7-2 and TRBJ2-5; D call uncertain. The germline V gene has CDR1 SGHTA and CDR2 FQGNSA. The CDR3 has 13 residues. V dropped 1 base and J dropped 5 bases, with 8 bases sitting between them. CDR3 in DNA: TGTGCCAGCAGCTTAGAATCCGGGGAGACCCAGTACTTC. Its translation is CASSLESGETQYF.